These T cell receptor beta chains were read from a single sample in a study of blood T cell repertoires in COVID-19. Some clones are missing from TCRdb's copy, which holds only in-frame ones; the method was immunoSEQ multiplex PCR. Counted here are 55,000 to 60,000 clones, approximately 81% occurring once; the ten biggest clones make up around 4.5%. Sequencing used peripheral blood. The receptors here all came from a man in his forties or fifties with active COVID-19. Each CDR3 is given with its conserved first and last residue. D genes are given only for firm matches. Not every row has a clone size; where given, it reads once, few, many or a size class.

>TRBJ2-4|TRBD1|.|TRBV30
CAWSWDRAKNIQYF
TGTGCCTGGAGTTGGGACAGAGCCAAAAACATTCAGTACTTC
>TRBJ1-5|TRBD1|few|TRBV27
CASSSTGGLSQPQHF
TGTGCCAGCAGTTCGACAGGGGGCTTGAGCCAGCCCCAGCATTTT
>TRBJ2-7|TRBD1|.|TRBV19
CASKRDSGEEQYF
TGTGCCAGTAAGAGGGACAGTGGAGAAGAGCAGTACTTC
>TRBJ1-2|TRBD1|.|TRBV5-5
CASSIGTGAVGYTF
TGTGCCAGCAGCATCGGGACAGGGGCGGTTGGCTACACCTTC
>TRBJ2-7|TRBD1|once|TRBV12-5
CASAPGTGPYEQYF
TGTGCTAGTGCCCCCGGGACAGGACCCTACGAGCAGTACTTC
>TRBJ2-3|.|.|TRBV3-1/TRBV3-2
CASSQVGLATDTQYF
TGTGCCAGCAGCCAAGTCGGGCTAGCCACAGATACGCAGTATTTT
>TRBJ1-1|.|.|TRBV6-6
CASSYPEALLNTEAFF
TGTGCCAGCAGTTACCCCGAGGCCCTTCTGAACACTGAAGCTTTCTTT
>TRBJ2-7|TRBD2|.|TRBV7-3
CASSPGPAGVYEQYF
TGTGCCAGCAGTCCAGGCCCAGCGGGAGTTTACGAGCAGTACTTC
>TRBJ1-3|.|once|TRBV7-9
CASSYISGNTIYF
TGTGCCAGCAGCTATATCTCTGGAAACACCATATATTTT
>TRBJ2-3|.|.|TRBV7-9
CASRLTGPQAEDTQYF
TGTGCCAGCAGGCTTACCGGGCCTCAAGCGGAAGATACGCAGTATTTT
>TRBJ2-7|TRBD2|.|TRBV5-1
CASSPAGTSGLEQYF
TGCGCCAGCAGCCCCGCCGGGACTAGCGGATTGGAGCAGTACTTC
>TRBJ2-2|TRBD1|.|TRBV7-3
CASSSLGQGSGELFF
TGTGCCAGCAGTTCGCTGGGACAGGGGTCCGGGGAGCTGTTTTTT
>TRBJ1-3|.|.|TRBV7-9
CASSQTFGGNTIYF
TGTGCCAGCAGCCAGACATTCGGCGGGAACACCATATATTTT
>TRBJ2-1|TRBD2|.|TRBV5-8
CASSGRLAFQGNEQFF
TGTGCCAGCAGCGGTCGACTAGCCTTTCAGGGAAATGAGCAGTTCTTC
>TRBJ2-3|.|.|TRBV7-2
CASSLGAQPSTDTQYF
TGTGCCAGCAGCTTAGGAGCACAGCCTAGCACAGATACGCAGTATTTT
>TRBJ2-5|.|once|TRBV15
CATSRASGGQETQYF
TGTGCCACCAGCAGAGCATCCGGCGGCCAAGAGACCCAGTACTTC
>TRBJ2-1|TRBD1|.|TRBV19
CASSIGGGQGSAGEQFF
TGTGCCAGTAGTATAGGGGGCGGACAGGGTTCGGCCGGGGAGCAGTTCTTC
>TRBJ2-2|.|.|TRBV11-2
CASSLVGPGGTGELFF
TGTGCCAGCAGCTTAGTAGGGCCCGGGGGTACCGGGGAGCTGTTTTTT
>TRBJ2-5|TRBD2|.|TRBV5-4
CATHRAGVETQYF
TGTGCCACCCACCGGGCGGGAGTAGAGACCCAGTACTTC
>TRBJ1-2|TRBD1|.|TRBV5-1
CASSTRQGGNYGYTF
TGCGCCAGCAGCACACGACAGGGGGGTAACTATGGCTACACCTTC
>TRBJ2-7|.|once|TRBV28
CASSFLQREQYF
TGTGCCAGCAGTTTTTTGCAGCGGGAGCAGTACTTC
>TRBJ2-7|TRBD1|.|TRBV5-6
CASRYGIVQGAHEQYF
TGTGCCAGCAGGTATGGGATTGTACAGGGGGCCCACGAGCAGTACTTC
>TRBJ1-4|.|.|TRBV6-5
CASSPQVGKLFF
TGTGCCAGCAGCCCACAGGTGGGGAAACTGTTTTTT
>TRBJ2-1|TRBD2|.|TRBV23-1
CASTLLIAGVADEQFF
TGCGCCAGCACTCTCCTAATAGCGGGAGTCGCGGATGAGCAGTTCTTC
>TRBJ2-7|.|many|TRBV25-1
CASSESTGSSYEQYF
TGTGCCAGCAGTGAATCCACAGGGAGCTCCTACGAGCAGTACTTC
>TRBJ2-2|TRBD2|.|TRBV11-2
CASSLGASGSLTAGELFF
TGTGCCAGCAGCTTGGGAGCTAGCGGGAGTCTGACCGCCGGGGAGCTGTTTTTT
>TRBJ1-4|.|.|TRBV2
CASVSDPGGTNEKLFF
TGTGCCAGCGTTTCTGACCCAGGTGGAACTAATGAAAAACTGTTTTTT
>TRBJ1-2|.|many|TRBV4-1
CASSQDPSGSSYGYTF
TGCGCCAGCAGCCAAGATCCGTCCGGGAGCTCCTATGGCTACACCTTC
>TRBJ2-2|.|.|TRBV6-2/TRBV6-3
CASSKARANTGELFF
TGTGCCAGCAGTAAAGCGCGCGCGAACACCGGGGAGCTGTTTTTT
>TRBJ2-1|.|.|TRBV30
CAWSVNRAEQFF
TGTGCCTGGAGTGTAAATCGAGCGGAGCAGTTCTTC
>TRBJ2-3|.|.|TRBV10-3
CAIKGAEGTDTQYF
TGTGCCATCAAAGGGGCAGAGGGCACAGATACGCAGTATTTT
>TRBJ2-3|TRBD2|once|TRBV9
CASSVGLAGVGSTDTQYF
TGTGCCAGCAGCGTAGGACTAGCGGGAGTCGGGAGCACAGATACGCAGTATTTT
>TRBJ2-5|TRBD2|.|TRBV10-3
CAISQPGLAGGRETQYF
TGTGCCATCAGTCAACCGGGACTAGCGGGAGGGAGAGAGACCCAGTACTTC
>TRBJ2-7|.|.|TRBV27
CASSLAGPYEQYF
TGTGCCAGCAGTTTGGCGGGTCCCTACGAGCAGTACTTC
>TRBJ2-7|TRBD1|.|TRBV7-3
CASSPTGGHGDEQYF
TGTGCCAGCAGCCCGACAGGGGGCCATGGAGACGAGCAGTACTTC
>TRBJ1-4|.|.|TRBV10-3
CAISGTVEANEKLFF
TGTGCCATCAGTGGGACCGTGGAGGCTAATGAAAAACTGTTTTTT